Following are 9 T cell receptor beta chains from one sample sequenced in a study of cytomegalovirus exposure and HLA in healthy donors (dated by TCRdb to about 2017). Library construction relied on the immunoSEQ multiplex PCR assay. For the multiplex PCR, a mixture combining 60 forward primers for TCR Vbeta segments and 13 reverse primers for TCR Jbeta segments was used. TCRdb holds this immuneACCESS table with in-frame rearrangements only. Some clones are missing; in checked studies, unresolved V genes explain under half, and the rest has no known cause. The sample table holds some 130,000 clones, of which about 85% were seen once. Together, the top ten hold more than 1.5% of the sample. Specimen: PBMCs. Receptors were obtained from a boy aged 10-17 years in good health and CMV-seronegative.

The V gene is TRBV9, the J gene TRBJ1-5, with a tentative D call TRBD1 (5 bases). The V gene lost 2 bases and the J gene lost 6 bases, with 9 bases spanning the gap. Germline assignment: CDR1 SGDLS and CDR2 YYNGEE. This CDR3 is built from 13 residues. This CDR3 is CASSVGGTQPQHF. The CDR3 nucleotides read TGTGCCAGCAGCGTTGGGGGGACTCAGCCCCAGCATTTT.

Written as DNA, the CDR3 is TGTGCCAGCGGGGGGACAGGGCGGGCCTATGGCTACACCTTC. Its protein is CASGGTGRAYGYTF. V is TRBV27 and J is TRBJ1-2; the match to TRBD1 covers 9 bases. Unmatched junction bases numbered 8, after V lost 8 bases and J lost 4 bases. The germline CDR1 and CDR2 sequences are MNHEY and SMNVEV (reference sequence). The CDR3 totals 14 residues.

The chain uses TRBV7-9 and TRBJ2-2; 10 bases fit TRBD1. The CDR3 has 15 residues. V lost 2 bases to trimming and J lost 7 bases; unmatched junction nucleotides: 4. CDR1 is SEHNR, CDR2 FQNEAQ, per germline (reference sequence). In DNA, the CDR3 is TGTGCCAGCAGCTTAAGACAGGGGGCTGGCGGGGAGCTGTTTTTT. This encodes CASSLRQGAGGELFF.

The chain joins TRBV15 to TRBJ1-1; weak D call: TRBD1 (6 bases). Germline CDR1 LNHNV, CDR2 YYDKDF (reference sequence). The CDR3 runs to 16 residues. Between the trimmed V and J ends, which lost 0 bases and 1 base, there was a span of 12 bases. The CDR3 bases are TGTGCCACCAGCAGAGATTGGGGGACACAGAACACTGAAGCTTTCTTT. This translates into CATSRDWGTQNTEAFF.

The CDR3 bases are TGTGCCTGGAGTCCTAAGGGACAGGGAAGGGATCAGCCCCAGCATTTT. As protein: CAWSPKGQGRDQPQHF. The genes are TRBV30 and TRBJ1-5, with TRBD1 matching 9 bases. The trim removed 2 bases at V and 5 bases at J, leaving 10 bases unmatched. CDR3 length equals 16 residues. From germline, CDR1 is GTSNPN and CDR2 SVGIG (reference sequence).

This chain joins TRBV2 and TRBJ2-3, with TRBD2 identical over 8 bases. The J segment lost 4 bases and the V segment lost 5 bases, leaving 8 bases of the junction unmatched. There are 15 residues in the CDR3. From germline, CDR1 is SNHLY and CDR2 FYNNEI. As DNA, the CDR3 is TGTGCCAGCAGTTTCCTTAGCGGGGTTGCAGATACGCAGTATTTT. Encoded protein: CASSFLSGVADTQYF. The full variable domain, its missing parts supplied by reference TRBV2 and TRBJ2-3, is EPEVTQTPSHQVTQMGQEVILRCVPISNHLYFYWYRQILGQKVEFLVSFYNNEISEKSEIFDDQFSVERPDGSNFTLKIRSTKLEDSAMYFCASSFLSGVADTQYFGPGTRLTVL.

The CDR3 DNA is TGCGCCAGCAGCCGCTCGACTAGCGGGGGATACAATGAGCAGTTCTTC. Its protein is CASSRSTSGGYNEQFF. The chain combines TRBV5-1 with TRBJ2-1; 12 positions agree with TRBD2. The V segment lost 4 bases and the J segment 4 bases; nucleotides outside the gene matches: 6. This CDR3 is built from 16 residues. Germline V gene lookup returns CDR1 SGHRS and CDR2 YFSETQ.

J is TRBJ1-2 and V is TRBV9; TRBD1 is a possible D gene (6 bases). Germline CDR1 is SGDLS and CDR2 is YYNGEE. The CDR3 extends over 14 amino acids. V lost 4 bases and J lost 8, with 18 bases in between. CDR3 sequence reads: CASSTGQGMSGYTF. The DNA for the CDR3 is TGTGCCAGCAGCACCGGGCAGGGGATGAGCGGCTACACCTTC.

About this clone: The junction differs from germline at one of its ends, possibly a read error. The chain uses TRBV5-4 and TRBJ1-2; 9 nucleotides line up with TRBD1. The CDR3 runs 15 residues. Per germline, CDR1 SGHNT and CDR2 YYREEE (reference sequence). CDR3 amino acids: CASSLAGTGSGGYPF. The CDR3 bases are TGTGCCAGCAGCTTGGCCGGGACAGGGTCGGGTGGCTACCCCTTC. Drawing the rest from reference TRBV5-4 and TRBJ1-2, the complete variable domain is ETGVTQSPTHLIKTRGQQVTLRCSSQSGHNTVSWYQQALGQGPQFIFQYYREEENGRGNFPPRFSGLQFPNYSSELNVNALELDDSALYLCASSLAGTGSGGYPFGSGTRLTVV.